This TCR beta chain came from a study of circulating CD8 cells and anti-PD-1 response in melanoma. The study, taken as a whole, reports: Some patients were treatment-naive; others were previously treated. Experiments were generally run without replicates.

The QIAseq Immune Repertoire TCR panel built the libraries from around 15 ng of total RNA. One entry per CDR3 protein, called by TCRdb with MiXCR from the reads. The sample carries about 410 distinct CDR3 sequences, 4.5% to 5.5% recorded once. Four subsets defined by PD-1 and/or TIGIT were sorted from live CD3+CD8+TCRalphabeta+ cells. Trimming cost V 3 bases and J 2 bases; bases outside gene matches: 12. The germline CDR1 and CDR2 sequences are MDHEN and SYDVKM. This CDR3 spans 17 amino acids. This clonotype is judged medium-sized. Its antigen is unidentified. This receptor was identified in a human donor with melanoma. The gene calls are TRBV28 and TRBJ1-2, with 7 bases fitting TRBD1. Specimen: CD8+ T cells from PBMCs, collected at baseline or after one month of anti-PD-1 therapy (not recorded which). This CDR3 reads CASSFPDRSLRNYGYTF. DNA for the CDR3: TGTGCCAGCAGTTTCCCGGACAGGTCTCTCCGAAACTATGGCTACACCTTC.